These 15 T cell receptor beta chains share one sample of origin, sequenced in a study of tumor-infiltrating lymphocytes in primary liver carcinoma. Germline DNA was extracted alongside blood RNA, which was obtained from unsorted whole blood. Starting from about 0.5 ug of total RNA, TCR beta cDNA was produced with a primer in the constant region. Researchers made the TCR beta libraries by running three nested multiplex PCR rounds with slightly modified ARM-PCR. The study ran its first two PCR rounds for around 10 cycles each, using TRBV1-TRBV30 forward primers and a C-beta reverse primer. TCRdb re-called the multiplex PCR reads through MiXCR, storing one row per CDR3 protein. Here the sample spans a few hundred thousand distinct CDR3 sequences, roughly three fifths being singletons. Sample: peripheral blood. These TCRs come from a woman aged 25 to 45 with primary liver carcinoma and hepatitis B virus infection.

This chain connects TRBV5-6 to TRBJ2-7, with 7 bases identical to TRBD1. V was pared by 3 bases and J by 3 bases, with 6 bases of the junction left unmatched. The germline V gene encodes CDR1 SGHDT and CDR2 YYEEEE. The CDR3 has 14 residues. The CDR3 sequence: CASSSPGQNYEQYF. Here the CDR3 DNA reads TGTGCCAGCAGCTCACCGGGACAGAACTACGAGCAGTACTTC.

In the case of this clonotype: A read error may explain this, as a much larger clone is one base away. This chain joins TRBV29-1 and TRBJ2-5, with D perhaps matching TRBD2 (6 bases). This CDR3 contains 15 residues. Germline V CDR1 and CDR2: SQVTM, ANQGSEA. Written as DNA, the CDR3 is TGCAGCATTGAAGATACGAAGCGTCGGGGGGAGACCCAGTACTTC. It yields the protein CSIEDTKRRGETQYF.

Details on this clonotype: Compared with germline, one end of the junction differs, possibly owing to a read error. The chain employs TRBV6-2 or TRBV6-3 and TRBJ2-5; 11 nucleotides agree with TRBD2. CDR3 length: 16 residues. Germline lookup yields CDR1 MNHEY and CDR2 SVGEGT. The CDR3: CASSHSGLAEAETQYF. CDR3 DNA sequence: TGTGCCAGCAGTCACTCGGGACTAGCGGAAGCAGAGACCCAGTACTTC.

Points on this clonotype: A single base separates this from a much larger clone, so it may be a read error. CDR3 DNA: TGTGCCAGCAGCAAATACCCGCAGGCGGCAAGCTACGAGCAGTGCTTC. It codes for CASSKYPQAASYEQCF. The chain joins TRBV6-5 to TRBJ2-7; no firm D call. The germline gives CDR1 MNHEY, CDR2 SVGAGI. The CDR3 contains 16 residues.

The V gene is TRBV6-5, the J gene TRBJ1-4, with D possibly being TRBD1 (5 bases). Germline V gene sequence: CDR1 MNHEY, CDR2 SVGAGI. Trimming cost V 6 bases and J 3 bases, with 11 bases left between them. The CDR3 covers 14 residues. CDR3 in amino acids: CASSPGGSNEKLFF. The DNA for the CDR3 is TGTGCCAGCAGCCCGGGGGGGTCTAATGAAAAACTGTTTTTT.

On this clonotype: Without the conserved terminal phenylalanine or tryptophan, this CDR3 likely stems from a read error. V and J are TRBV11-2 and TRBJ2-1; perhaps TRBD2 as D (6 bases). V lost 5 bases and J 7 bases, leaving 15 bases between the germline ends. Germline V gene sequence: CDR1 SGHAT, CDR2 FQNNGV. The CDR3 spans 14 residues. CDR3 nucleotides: TGTGCCAGCAGCCATCAGCGGGTTAGTAATGAGCAGTTCGTC. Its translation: CASSHQRVSNEQFV.

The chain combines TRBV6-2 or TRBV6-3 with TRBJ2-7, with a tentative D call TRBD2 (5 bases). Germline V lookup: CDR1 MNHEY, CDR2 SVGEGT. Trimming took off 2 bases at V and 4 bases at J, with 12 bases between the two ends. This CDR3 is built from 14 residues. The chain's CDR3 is CASSYGGGWYEQYF. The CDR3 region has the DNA TGTGCCAGCAGTTACGGAGGAGGATGGTACGAGCAGTACTTC.

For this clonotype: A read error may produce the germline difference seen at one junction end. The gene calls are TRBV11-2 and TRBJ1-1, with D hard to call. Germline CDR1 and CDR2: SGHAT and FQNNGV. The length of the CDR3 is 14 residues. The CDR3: CASSLDMTRPEAFF. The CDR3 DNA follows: TGTGCCAGCAGCTTAGATATGACCAGACCTGAGGCTTTCTTT.

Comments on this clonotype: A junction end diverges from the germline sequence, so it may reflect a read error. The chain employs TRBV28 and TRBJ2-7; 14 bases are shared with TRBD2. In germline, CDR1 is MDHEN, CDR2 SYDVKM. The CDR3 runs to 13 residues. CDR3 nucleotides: TGTACCAGCAGTGGGACTAGCGGGAGCGACCAGTACTTC. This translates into CTSSGTSGSDQYF. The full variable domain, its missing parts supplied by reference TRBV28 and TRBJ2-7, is DVKVTQSSRYLVKRTGEKVFLECVQDMDHENMFWYRQDPGLGLRLIYFSYDVKMKEKGDIPEGYSVSREKKERFSLILESASTNQTSMYLCTSSGTSGSDQYFGPGTRLTVT.

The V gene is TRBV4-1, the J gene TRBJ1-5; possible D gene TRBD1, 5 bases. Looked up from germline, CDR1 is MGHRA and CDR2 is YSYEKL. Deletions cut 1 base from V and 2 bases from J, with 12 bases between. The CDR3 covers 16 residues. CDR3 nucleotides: TGCGCCAGCAGCCAAGGGGCCAGGGAGGGCAATCAGCCCCAGCATTTT. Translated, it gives CASSQGAREGNQPQHF.

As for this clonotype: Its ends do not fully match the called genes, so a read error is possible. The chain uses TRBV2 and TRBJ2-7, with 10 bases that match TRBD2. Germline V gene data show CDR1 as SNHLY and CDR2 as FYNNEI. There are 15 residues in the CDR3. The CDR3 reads CASSAGLAAAYEQYF. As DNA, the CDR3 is TGTGCCAGCAGTGCAGGACTAGCGGCCGCCTACGAGCAATACTTC.

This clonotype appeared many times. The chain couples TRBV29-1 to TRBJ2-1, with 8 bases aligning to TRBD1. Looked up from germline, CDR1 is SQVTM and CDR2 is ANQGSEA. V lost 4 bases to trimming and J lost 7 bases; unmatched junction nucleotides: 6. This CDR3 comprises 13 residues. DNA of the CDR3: TGCAGCGTTGGGGCAGGGGGCCTGAATGAGCAGTTCTTC. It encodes CSVGAGGLNEQFF.

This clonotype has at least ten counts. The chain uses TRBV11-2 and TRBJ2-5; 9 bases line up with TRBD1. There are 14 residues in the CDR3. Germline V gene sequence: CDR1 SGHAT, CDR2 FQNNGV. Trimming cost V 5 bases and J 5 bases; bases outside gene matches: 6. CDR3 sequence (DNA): TGTGCCAGCAGCCGAGGACAGGGGCTGGAGACCCAGTACTTC. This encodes CASSRGQGLETQYF.

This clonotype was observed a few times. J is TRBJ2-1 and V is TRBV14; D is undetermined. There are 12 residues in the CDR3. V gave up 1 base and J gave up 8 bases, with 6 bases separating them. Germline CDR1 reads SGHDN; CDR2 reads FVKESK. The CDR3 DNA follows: TGTGCCAGCAGCCAAGCTGGACATGAGCAGTTCTTC. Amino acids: CASSQAGHEQFF.

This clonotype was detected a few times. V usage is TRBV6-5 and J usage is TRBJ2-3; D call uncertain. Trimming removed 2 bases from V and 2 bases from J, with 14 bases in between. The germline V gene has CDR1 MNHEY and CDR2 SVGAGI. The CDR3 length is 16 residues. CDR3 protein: CASSYNGPQPTDTQYF. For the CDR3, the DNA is TGTGCCAGCAGTTACAACGGACCCCAACCCACAGATACGCAGTATTTT.